A single sample gave rise to the 9 T cell receptor beta chains below, sequenced in a study of blood T cell repertoires in COVID-19. Measured with immunoSEQ multiplex PCR; TCRdb has only the in-frame clones, and not every one. The data contain some 290,000 clones, around 78% of them singletons. Sequencing was carried out using peripheral blood. These receptors all stem from a man in his 60s who had recovered from COVID-19.

The V gene is TRBV2, the J gene TRBJ1-6; 11 bases map to TRBD1. There are 17 residues in the CDR3. Per germline, CDR1 SNHLY and CDR2 FYNNEI. V was clipped by 4 bases and J by 6 bases; unmatched bases: 8. The CDR3 here is CASSVLGQGDSNSPLHF. The CDR3 region has the DNA TGTGCCAGCAGTGTTCTGGGACAGGGGGATAGTAATTCACCCCTCCACTTT.

This clone was detected once. The rearrangement uses TRBV19 and TRBJ2-7; possible D gene TRBD1, 5 bases. Trimming took 5 bases from V and 3 from J, leaving 14 bases between them. The germline gives CDR1 LNHDA, CDR2 SQIVND (reference sequence). This CDR3 is 14 amino acids long. The CDR3 DNA is TGTGCCAGTAGTCCCCAGGGTGTCGGCTACGAGCAGTACTTC. Protein product: CASSPQGVGYEQYF.

Here the CDR3 DNA reads TGCGCCAGCAGCTTGGCCAACAGCGGGAGGGATCCCTACGAGCAGTACTTC. It yields the protein CASSLANSGRDPYEQYF. V is TRBV5-1 and J is TRBJ2-7, with TRBD2 matching 10 bases. Trimming cost V 0 bases and J 2 bases; bases outside gene matches: 8. This CDR3 has 17 amino acids. Germline assignment: CDR1 SGHRS and CDR2 YFSETQ.

The CDR3 coding sequence is TGTGCCAGCAGCTTGACGGGACAGGGATCTTTCGAGCAGTACTTC. Its protein is CASSLTGQGSFEQYF. The chain carries TRBV5-6 and TRBJ2-7; TRBD1 matches 9 bases. Germline lookup yields CDR1 SGHDT and CDR2 YYEEEE. This CDR3 has 15 residues. Trimming took 1 base from V and 6 from J; bases not matched to a gene: 8.

The chain carries TRBV7-9 and TRBJ2-6; D gene unclear. V lost 3 bases and J lost 0, with 12 bases in between. The CDR3 is 17 residues long. Germline CDR1 is SEHNR and CDR2 is FQNEAQ (reference sequence). The CDR3: CASSFGTMISGANVLTF. As DNA, the CDR3 is TGTGCCAGCAGCTTTGGCACTATGATCTCTGGGGCCAACGTCCTGACTTTC.

This sequence joins TRBV24-1 and TRBJ1-5; 11 nucleotides line up with TRBD1. The CDR3 consists of 15 residues. Germline V gene data show CDR1 as KGHDR and CDR2 as SFDVKD. Trimming cost V 7 bases and J 5 bases; bases outside gene matches: 6. The CDR3 DNA sequence: TGTGCCACCAGGCCGGGACAGGGGGTTGATCAGCCCCAGCATTTT. It yields the protein CATRPGQGVDQPQHF.

The chain joins TRBV7-3 to TRBJ2-1, with 8 bases identical to TRBD1. This CDR3 spans 17 amino acids. Germline trimming cut 1 base from V and 9 bases from J; bases unmatched to any gene: 14. Germline V gene sequence: CDR1 SGHTA, CDR2 FQGTGA. The CDR3, as DNA: TGTGCCAGCAGCTTAAAGAGCGGAGGACAGGGTTCCCGTGAGCAGTTCTTC. Translation: CASSLKSGGQGSREQFF.

In this sample, this clone turned up a few times. J is TRBJ2-7 and V is TRBV19; TRBD1 matches 9 bases. The CDR3 extends over 13 amino acids. V dropped 8 bases and J dropped 6; count of bases not matched to a gene: 8. Germline CDR1 LNHDA, CDR2 SQIVND (reference sequence). The CDR3 here is CASGGTGLGEQYF. CDR3 DNA: TGTGCCAGTGGGGGGACAGGGTTGGGCGAGCAGTACTTC.

The chain joins TRBV5-4 to TRBJ2-2; TRBD1 agrees at 8 bases. Germline V gene lookup returns CDR1 SGHNT and CDR2 YYREEE (reference sequence). The CDR3 has 15 residues. The junction had 3 bases not matched to a gene; V was cut back by 4 bases and J by 1 base. The CDR3 loop is CASSGGTGNTGELFF. The CDR3 nucleotides read TGTGCCAGCAGCGGCGGGACAGGGAACACCGGGGAGCTGTTTTTT.